Sequencing of this TCR beta chain was carried out in a study of T cells in Graves' hyperthyroidism and ophthalmopathy. Study information: The blood sample was taken at first diagnosis, before treatment began.

Regarding this clonotype: The antigen remains undetermined.

Trimming took 0 bases from V and 5 from J, leaving 10 bases between them. Germline V CDR1 and CDR2: MNHEY, SVGEGT. This CDR3 region has 14 residues. Researchers took RNA transcripts and amplified the TCR beta CDR3 regions from them. HTBI primers drove first-round RT-PCR of the TCR CDR3. TCRdb redid the calling of the multiplex PCR reads with MiXCR, one entry per CDR3 protein. The table has around 270,000 distinct CDR3 sequences, approximately 18% seen once. Findings of the study overall: The model predicted ophthalmopathy a median around 6.5 months before onset. From stable hyperthyroidism, ophthalmopathy was set apart by a 13 V-J model.

The sequence derives from a man aged 45-60 years with Graves' ophthalmopathy. Material: blood. This chain links TRBV6-2 or TRBV6-3 with TRBJ2-5; no reliable D call. CDR3: CASSYSNTVETQYF. CDR3 nucleotide sequence: TGTGCCAGCAGTTACTCGAATACCGTCGAGACCCAGTACTTC.